The rows below give T cell receptor beta chains drawn from one sample of a study of T cell repertoires in cytomegalovirus infection. MiXCR, applied by TCRdb to the reads, yields one record per CDR3 protein. Among roughly 250,000 distinct CDR3 sequences listed, roughly an eighth were seen once. The source material was PBMCs. These receptors were obtained from a human donor in good health (CMV status not recorded). Some clones in this sample may be carry-over from other donors' samples. Both conserved end residues are part of each CDR3. D genes are given only for firm matches. Some rows have no size entry. The others give once, few or many, or a class for an expanded clone.

J	size	D	V	CDR3	DNA
TRBJ1-1	few	.	TRBV4-1	CASSQDNIRGAEAFF	TGCGCCAGCAGCCAAGATAATATCCGGGGGGCTGAAGCTTTCTTT
TRBJ2-7	many	.	TRBV7-9	CASSLEGRREQYF	TGTGCCAGCAGCTTGGAGGGACGGCGCGAGCAGTACTTC
TRBJ2-3	.	.	TRBV10-3	CAITGDFSDTQYF	TGTGCCATCACTGGGGACTTTTCGGATACGCAGTATTTT
TRBJ1-3	many	.	TRBV2	CASRLQISSGNTIYF	TGTGCCAGCAGATTACAAATTTCCTCTGGAAACACCATATATTTT
TRBJ1-5	.	.	TRBV5-5	CASSLGMAVQPQHF	TGTGCCAGCAGCTTGGGTATGGCGGTTCAGCCCCAGCATTTT
TRBJ1-5	few	.	TRBV30	CAWSTLGGMGNQPQHF	TGTGCCTGGAGTACCCTGGGGGGGATGGGCAATCAGCCCCAGCATTTT
TRBJ2-1	many	TRBD2	TRBV7-2	CASSLVRGAYNEQFF	TGTGCCAGCAGCTTAGTTCGGGGGGCCTACAATGAGCAGTTCTTC
TRBJ1-2	few	.	TRBV6-2/TRBV6-3	CASRSNPGGYTF	TGTGCCAGCAGGAGTAACCCTGGGGGCTACACCTTC
TRBJ2-1	.	TRBD1	TRBV18	CASSPGDRAPNEQFF	TGTGCCAGCTCACCAGGGGACAGGGCCCCGAATGAGCAGTTCTTC
TRBJ1-2	few	TRBD1	TRBV20-1	CSARLWDRGYGYTF	TGCAGTGCTAGACTTTGGGACAGGGGCTATGGCTACACCTTC
TRBJ2-5	many	.	TRBV6-1	CASSHGETQYF	TGTGCCAGCAGTCATGGAGAGACCCAGTACTTC
TRBJ1-5	many	.	TRBV6-2/TRBV6-3	CASSLYSSNQPQHF	TGTGCCAGCAGTCTTTACAGCTCCAATCAGCCCCAGCATTTT
TRBJ2-2	.	.	TRBV27	CASSFVTVNTGELFF	TGTGCCAGCAGTTTTGTGACGGTAAACACCGGGGAGCTGTTTTTT
TRBJ1-5	many	TRBD1	TRBV20-1	CSALLFRDRANQPQHF	TGCAGTGCCCTCCTTTTCCGGGACAGGGCGAATCAGCCCCAGCATTTT
TRBJ1-5	few	TRBD1	TRBV28	CASSLETGEEHF	TGTGCCAGCAGTTTAGAGACAGGGGAGGAGCATTTT
TRBJ1-1	many	.	TRBV7-2	CASSLAPGTKMNTEAFF	TGTGCCAGCAGCTTAGCCCCTGGGACAAAAATGAACACTGAAGCTTTCTTT
TRBJ1-1	.	TRBD1	TRBV27	CASSLSTRPGGTEAFF	TGTGCCAGCAGCCTTTCCACCCGGCCAGGGGGAACTGAAGCTTTCTTT